Each of the 30 T cell receptor beta chains below was sequenced from the same sample in a study of blood T cell repertoires in COVID-19. TCRdb's table, derived via immunoSEQ multiplex PCR, lists solely in-frame clones and lacks some. The data show hundreds of thousands of clones, with about four fifths seen just once and about 8.9% held by the top ten. Sequenced input: peripheral blood. These receptor sequences come from a man at least 80 years old with acute or convalescent COVID-19.

A single count supports this clone. The chain employs TRBV19 and TRBJ2-7; D is possibly TRBD2 (7 bases). Germline V CDR1 and CDR2: LNHDA, SQIVND (reference sequence). This CDR3 contains 15 residues. Trimming shortened V by 2 bases and J by 1 base, and 12 bases separated the two germline ends. DNA of the CDR3: TGTGCCAGTAGTATATCAGGGAGGGGGTCCTACGAGCAGTACTTC. Encoded protein: CASSISGRGSYEQYF.

This clone was seen only a few times. In nucleotides, the CDR3 is TGTGCCAGCAAACAGGGGGCGTATGAAAAACTGTTTTTT. Protein sequence: CASKQGAYEKLFF. The V and J genes are TRBV2 and TRBJ1-4; 9 bases match TRBD1. The germline V gene encodes CDR1 SNHLY and CDR2 FYNNEI. The CDR3 is 13 amino acids. With V trimmed by 7 bases and J by 6 bases, 3 bases remained unmatched.

The chain employs TRBV6-5 and TRBJ1-5, with TRBD1 as a possible D gene (5 bases). The V end was cut by 7 bases, the J end by 3 bases, with 16 bases between. The CDR3 runs 15 residues. From germline, CDR1 is MNHEY and CDR2 SVGAGI. This CDR3 is CASNIDSGNNQPQHF. DNA for the CDR3: TGTGCCAGCAATATCGACAGTGGTAACAATCAGCCCCAGCATTTT.

The V and J genes are TRBV11-2 and TRBJ2-2, with D maybe TRBD2 (6 bases). Trimming pared 6 bases from V and 5 bases from J, leaving 19 bases between. CDR3 length: 16 residues. CDR1 and CDR2 from the germline V gene are SGHAT and FQNNGV. DNA of the CDR3: TGTGCCAGCAGATCTCCCGGGCGGGGTTTTACCGGGGAGCTGTTTTTT. Protein: CASRSPGRGFTGELFF.

The J gene is TRBJ2-4, the V gene TRBV6-2 or TRBV6-3; D not certain. Germline values: CDR1 MNHEY, CDR2 SVGEGT. The V end was cut by 0 bases, the J end by 0 bases, with 6 bases between. This CDR3 has 15 amino acids. The CDR3 here is CASSYSNIAKNIQYF. Written as DNA, the CDR3 is TGTGCCAGCAGTTACTCAAACATAGCCAAAAACATTCAGTACTTC.

This chain joins TRBV3-1 (or the pseudogene TRBV3-2) and TRBJ2-1; the match to TRBD2 covers 7 bases. Trimming took 5 bases from V and 8 from J; bases not matched to a gene: 12. CDR3 length: 15 residues. CDR1 and CDR2 from the germline V gene are LGHDT and YNNKEL (reference sequence). The CDR3 protein is CASSSTGGGPDEQFF. The CDR3 bases are TGTGCCAGCAGCAGCACGGGGGGAGGGCCCGATGAGCAGTTCTTC.

The V gene is TRBV13, the J gene TRBJ1-2; 7 nucleotides match TRBD1. Germline V gene data show CDR1 as PRHDT and CDR2 as FYEKMQ (reference sequence). This CDR3 comprises 13 residues. Trimming took 10 bases from V and 2 from J; bases not matched to a gene: 7. CDR3 sequence (DNA): TGTGCCACCTTGGGACAGAACAACTATGGCTACACCTTC. This codes for CATLGQNNYGYTF.

The chain employs TRBV5-8 and TRBJ1-5, with 10 bases identical to TRBD1. V gave up 3 bases and J gave up 3 bases; unmatched junction bases: 3. The CDR3 sequence is 15 residues long. The germline V gene has CDR1 SGHTS and CDR2 YDEGEE. This CDR3 is CASSWTGGDNQPQHF. The CDR3 DNA is TGTGCCAGCAGCTGGACAGGGGGGGACAATCAGCCCCAGCATTTT.

In its sample, this clone was seen a few times. DNA of the CDR3: TGCAGCGTCCCAAGCGGGGTAGCCAAAAACATTCAGTACTTC. Protein: CSVPSGVAKNIQYF. This chain links TRBV29-1 with TRBJ2-4; 7 bases map to TRBD2. The CDR3 contains 14 residues. Germline V gene lookup returns CDR1 SQVTM and CDR2 ANQGSEA. V shed 6 bases, J shed 0 bases, and the junction held 5 bases outside the gene matches. The variable domain in full, completed from reference TRBV29-1 and TRBJ2-4, reads SAVISQKPSRDICQRGTSLTIQCQVDSQVTMMFWYRQQPGQSLTLIATANQGSEATYESGFVIDKFPISRPNLTFSTLTVSNMSPEDSSIYLCSVPSGVAKNIQYFGAGTRLSVL.

The gene calls are TRBV19 and TRBJ2-3; 12 nucleotides line up with TRBD2. Germline assignment: CDR1 LNHDA and CDR2 SQIVND (reference sequence). V gave up 3 bases and J gave up 1 base; unmatched junction bases: 5. The length of the CDR3 is 17 residues. This CDR3 is CASSIVGLAGRTDTQYF. The CDR3 bases are TGTGCCAGTAGTATCGTTGGACTAGCGGGGCGCACAGATACGCAGTATTTT.

The chain has TRBV28 and TRBJ2-3; 7 bases agree with TRBD2. Germline CDR1 is MDHEN and CDR2 is SYDVKM. V lost 10 bases to trimming and J lost 6 bases; unmatched junction nucleotides: 13. This CDR3 comprises 14 residues. Here the CDR3 reads CATGGGASMDTQYF. As DNA, the CDR3 is TGTGCCACCGGGGGAGGGGCAAGTATGGATACGCAGTATTTT.

CDR3 in DNA: TGTGCCAGCAGTTGGAGCCACAGGGGGGTTTCCTACGAGCAGTACTTC. Protein: CASSWSHRGVSYEQYF. This chain uses TRBV6-5 with TRBJ2-7; 8 bases map to TRBD1. Trimming took 4 bases from V and 1 from J; bases not matched to a gene: 9. This CDR3 region has 16 residues. Germline CDR1 and CDR2: MNHEY and SVGAGI.

V gene TRBV27 combines with J gene TRBJ1-2, with D tentatively TRBD1 (6 bases). V was cut by 5 bases and J by 3 bases, with 19 bases left in between. There are 16 residues in the CDR3. Looked up from germline, CDR1 is MNHEY and CDR2 is SMNVEV (reference sequence). CDR3 DNA: TGTGCCAGCAGTGGTGGGGGGGCTGGATTAGACTATGGCTACACCTTC. Translated, it gives CASSGGGAGLDYGYTF.

The chain links TRBV19 to TRBJ1-2; TRBD1 is a possible D gene (5 bases). Deletions cut 5 bases from V and 0 bases from J, with 10 bases between. Germline V gene sequence: CDR1 LNHDA, CDR2 SQIVND (reference sequence). The CDR3 is 14 residues long. In nucleotides, the CDR3 is TGTGCCAGTAGTCAGCGGGGGTCTAACTATGGCTACACCTTC. This sequence encodes CASSQRGSNYGYTF.

The gene calls are TRBV28 and TRBJ1-4; D is possibly TRBD1 (5 bases). The V and J ends lost 6 bases and 1 base respectively, with 18 bases between them. This CDR3 has 17 residues. Germline-derived CDR1 and CDR2 are MDHEN and SYDVKM. CDR3 nucleotide sequence: TGTGCCAGCAGCTACGCCAGGGCCTTAGGAACTAATGAAAAACTGTTTTTT. Its translation is CASSYARALGTNEKLFF. The full variable domain, completed using reference TRBV28 and TRBJ1-4, is DVKVTQSSRYLVKRTGEKVFLECVQDMDHENMFWYRQDPGLGLRLIYFSYDVKMKEKGDIPEGYSVSREKKERFSLILESASTNQTSMYLCASSYARALGTNEKLFFGSGTQLSVL.

This sequence joins TRBV20-1 and TRBJ2-2, with 8 nucleotides matching TRBD2. Germline assignment: CDR1 DFQATT and CDR2 SNEGSKA (reference sequence). V was pared by 3 bases and J by 3 bases, with 3 bases of the junction left unmatched. The CDR3 has 14 amino acids. The CDR3 region has the DNA TGCAGTGCTAGTAGCGGGACCCACACCGGGGAGCTGTTTTTT. Protein: CSASSGTHTGELFF.

The gene calls are TRBV19 and TRBJ1-5; D is ambiguous. This CDR3 has 13 amino acids. The V end lost 7 bases, the J end lost 0 bases, and 7 bases lay between the germline ends. Germline assignment: CDR1 LNHDA and CDR2 SQIVND (reference sequence). DNA of the CDR3: TGTGCCAGTACCCACAGTAGCAATCAGCCCCAGCATTTT. Amino acids: CASTHSSNQPQHF.

The chain uses TRBV27 and TRBJ1-1, with 7 bases aligning to TRBD1. The CDR3 runs to 13 residues. V lost 2 bases, J lost 6 bases, and 3 bases stayed unmatched. Per the germline V gene, CDR1 is MNHEY and CDR2 is SMNVEV (reference sequence). CDR3 DNA sequence: TGTGCCAGCAGTTTACCAGGGGGTGCTGAAGCTTTCTTT. Its translation is CASSLPGGAEAFF.

V and J are TRBV13 and TRBJ2-3; 14 positions match TRBD2. The CDR3 has 15 amino acids. Germline CDR1 PRHDT, CDR2 FYEKMQ (reference sequence). V lost 5 bases and J lost 3; bases outside the gene matches: 1. The CDR3: CASSRTSGRTDTQYF. The DNA of the CDR3 is TGTGCCAGCAGCCGGACTAGCGGGAGGACAGATACGCAGTATTTT. The entire variable domain, with the rest obtained from reference TRBV13 and TRBJ2-3, is as follows: AAGVIQSPRHLIKEKRETATLKCYPIPRHDTVYWYQQGPGQDPQFLISFYEKMQSDKGSIPDRFSAQQFSDYHSELNMSSLELGDSALYFCASSRTSGRTDTQYFGPGTRLTVL.

This chain links TRBV11-2 with TRBJ2-5, with D tentatively TRBD2 (5 bases). There are 14 residues in the CDR3. Germline lookup yields CDR1 SGHAT and CDR2 FQNNGV. V was trimmed by 1 base and J by 5 bases, leaving 11 bases between them. CDR3 sequence (DNA): TGTGCCAGCAGCTTAGTCCGGGGAGTGGAGACCCAGTACTTC. Amino acid sequence: CASSLVRGVETQYF.

For the CDR3, the DNA is TGTGCCAGCAGCGTCGGGACTAGCGGGAGGACGAACTCCTACGAGCAGTACTTC. The encoded protein is CASSVGTSGRTNSYEQYF. V is TRBV9 and J is TRBJ2-7, with 15 nucleotides matching TRBD2. The CDR3 spans 18 residues. Unmatched junction bases numbered 6, after V lost 2 bases and J lost 0 bases. Germline values: CDR1 SGDLS, CDR2 YYNGEE.

This clone was seen a single time. The rearrangement joins TRBV5-1 to TRBJ2-7, with D possibly being TRBD1 (6 bases). The CDR3 loop spans 13 amino acids. V was cut by 0 bases and J by 5 bases, with 9 bases left in between. The germline V gene encodes CDR1 SGHRS and CDR2 YFSETQ. DNA of the CDR3: TGCGCCAGCAGCTTGGGGGACACCCACGAGCAGTACTTC. It codes for CASSLGDTHEQYF.

The count of this clone is one. This chain connects TRBV6-1 to TRBJ1-1; D perhaps matches TRBD1 (5 bases). This CDR3 comprises 16 residues. The germline V gene has CDR1 MNHNS and CDR2 SASEGT. Trimming removed 6 bases at V and 2 bases at J, with 19 bases between. The CDR3: CASREYGGQSNTEAFF. CDR3 bases: TGTGCCAGCAGGGAATACGGTGGACAAAGTAACACTGAAGCTTTCTTT.

The count of this clone is one. This CDR3 reads CASSSRGLAGSETQYF. CDR3 DNA: TGTGCCAGCAGCTCTAGGGGACTAGCGGGATCGGAGACCCAGTACTTC. V is TRBV5-6 and J is TRBJ2-5; 13 bases map to TRBD2. This CDR3 is built from 16 residues. Germline V CDR1 and CDR2: SGHDT, YYEEEE. Unmatched junction bases numbered 7, after V lost 3 bases and J lost 5 bases.

The chain combines TRBV5-1 with TRBJ1-2, with TRBD1 matching over 8 bases. This CDR3 spans 14 amino acids. J gave up 5 bases and V 8 bases, and 11 bases lay outside the gene matches. Per germline, CDR1 SGHRS and CDR2 YFSETQ. The CDR3 region is CASSPGQDLYGYTF. CDR3 in DNA: TGCGCCAGTTCCCCGGGACAGGATTTATATGGCTACACCTTC.

This chain uses TRBV7-2 with TRBJ1-1, with 7 bases lining up with TRBD1. The CDR3 totals 14 residues. The V and J ends lost 3 bases and 3 bases, in that order; junction bases with no gene match: 4. CDR1 SGHTA and CDR2 FQGNSA come from the germline V gene. The CDR3 is CASSFGQAYTEAFF. In DNA, the CDR3 is TGTGCCAGCAGCTTCGGACAGGCTTACACTGAAGCTTTCTTT. Drawing the rest from reference TRBV7-2 and TRBJ1-1, the complete variable domain is GAGVSQSPSNKVTEKGKDVELRCDPISGHTALYWYRQSLGQGLEFLIYFQGNSAPDKSGLPSDRFSAERTGGSVSTLTIQRTQQEDSAVYLCASSFGQAYTEAFFGQGTRLTVV.

This clone showed up just once. V is TRBV25-1 and J is TRBJ2-7; 10 positions agree with TRBD1. With V trimmed by 2 bases and J by 4 bases, 5 bases remained unmatched. The germline V gene has CDR1 MGHDK and CDR2 SYGVNS. The CDR3 contains 15 residues. DNA for the CDR3: TGTGCCAGCAGTGAAACCGGGACAGGGGTGTACGAGCAGTACTTC. Amino acids: CASSETGTGVYEQYF.

This chain joins TRBV2 and TRBJ1-6; no clear D. The germline CDR1 and CDR2 sequences are SNHLY and FYNNEI. V was cut by 4 bases and J by 10 bases, with 14 bases left in between. The CDR3 spans 14 residues. The CDR3 sequence: CASSVPSESSPLHF. CDR3 DNA: TGTGCCAGCAGTGTTCCCAGCGAGTCATCACCCCTCCACTTT.

The V and J genes are TRBV23-1 and TRBJ1-4; a weak D match, TRBD1 (6 bases). TRBV23-1 is treated as an ORF (open reading frame) with a function not yet certain. There are 15 residues in the CDR3. V gave up 8 bases and J gave up 4 bases, with 17 bases separating them. The CDR3 is CASRPGAKDNEKLFF. The CDR3 coding sequence is TGCGCCAGCCGCCCAGGGGCGAAAGATAATGAAAAACTGTTTTTT.

The CDR3 sequence is CASSPSGRTYNEQFF. Here the CDR3 DNA reads TGTGCCAGCAGCCCTAGCGGGAGGACCTACAATGAGCAGTTCTTC. This rearrangement joins TRBV14 to TRBJ2-1, with 11 bases fitting TRBD2. The ends lost 4 bases at V and 2 bases at J; junction bases unmatched: 1. This CDR3 is built from 15 residues. Germline-derived CDR1 and CDR2 are SGHDN and FVKESK. The full variable domain, completed using reference TRBV14 and TRBJ2-1, is EAGVTQFPSHSVIEKGQTVTLRCDPISGHDNLYWYRRVMGKEIKFLLHFVKESKQDESGMPNNRFLAERTGGTYSTLKVQPAELEDSGVYFCASSPSGRTYNEQFFGPGTRLTVL.